This T cell receptor beta chain is from a study of shared clonotypes between healthy human individuals. The wider study: Donor composition was a couple of women and three men, aged 18 to 49.

V was shortened by 5 bases and J by 0 bases, with 4 bases between the two germline ends. This CDR3 is 13 amino acids long. The germline V gene has CDR1 SGHAT and CDR2 FQDESV (reference sequence). TCRdb's copy holds only in-frame clones and misses some; the assay was immunoSEQ multiplex PCR. The sample lists approximately 2,300,000 clones; 85% to 95% were seen once. The receptor was isolated from a man aged 18 to 29 in good health. Some clones in this sample may be carry-over from other donors' samples. This sequence joins TRBV11-1 and TRBJ2-2; D uncertain. Material: naive CD4+ T cells from PBMCs. The subset: CD45RA+ positively selected. CDR3 sequence (DNA): TGTGCCAGCAGCCCGACGAACACCGGGGAGCTGTTTTTT. It yields the protein CASSPTNTGELFF.